This TCR beta chain originates from a study of graft-versus-host responses after intestinal transplantation (dated by TCRdb to about 2021). For the wider study: The transplants that recipients got were multivisceral, liver-intestinal, or isolated intestinal. Anti-thymocyte globulin induction was given to all recipients, followed by maintenance tacrolimus and steroids for 3 to 4 years. Bulk TCR-beta CDR3 sequencing was used to track graft-versus-host and host-versus-graft alloreactive T cell clones in the graft, circulation and bone marrow after intestinal transplantation. Alloreactive clones were identified by sequencing pre-transplant mixed lymphocyte reaction products and comparing these products with unstimulated pre-transplant donor and recipient T cells. The cohort enrolled about 23 intestinal transplant recipients, one of whom was a retransplant, and a few patients without pretransplant specimens were excluded. Donor T cell macrochimerism was defined as a peak of at least 4% donor T cells among recipient peripheral blood mononuclear cells. Rather than going through the commercial service, samples from a few later patients were sequenced in-house on an Illumina MiSeq and processed with MiXCR. Here is what the overall study found, with its caveats: High GvH to HvG T cell clonal ratios were observed in the allografts of patients with donor T cell macrochimerism. Early after transplant, peak levels of circulating GvH clones were found to be associated with declines in HvG clones. GvH clones turned up in recipient bone marrow, with some appearing earlier in ileal mucosa or blood, a pattern consistent with an intestinal mucosal origin. The conclusions were limited by the relatively low number and heterogeneity of the intestinal transplant patients.

The method was the immunoSEQ multiplex PCR assay. In most patients, genomic DNA was isolated using the Qiagen DNeasy Blood and Tissue Kit and sent frozen to Adaptive Biotechnologies for TCR sequencing. For most patients, genomic DNA was subjected to high-throughput TCR-beta CDR3 sequencing by Adaptive Biotechnologies. In the original analysis: TCR sequencing data were retrieved from Adaptive's ImmunoSEQ software for some 19 patients, whereas a few other patients were processed with MiXCR and VDJtools. CD4 versus CD8 sorting errors were corrected by removing sequences found in both subsets at a frequency ratio below 5:1. CDR3 nucleotide sequences shared between donor and recipient were removed because the origin of such sequences could not be assigned. To count as alloreactive, a clone needed at least 2-fold expansion over unstimulated cells and a minimum CFSE-low frequency of 0.002% (template counts) or 0.001% (read counts). A clone was considered mappable if detected in the sequenced pre-transplant spleen, lymph node, or MLR CFSE-low populations of the donor or recipient. The cumulative frequency of alloreactive clones was calculated as a percentage of all sequences, weighted by copy number. TCRdb obtained this table from immuneACCESS and retained in-frame rearrangements with V and J assigned. These tables miss some clones; where compared with another copy, unresolved V genes account for less than half of the shortfall, and the remainder is unexplained. That table is the source of V, J and clone size, and D and trimming were worked out from the DNA. The sample data list some 90,000 clones, and 90% of these were observed just once. The top ten clones comprise 0.095% to 0.11% of the sample.

This clone is a singleton in its sample. Its recognized antigen is unknown. Base quality data are lacking; no much larger clone is found one base away. What this sample's time point label stands for: cells obtained before transplantation from donor or recipient. CD3+CD4+ and CD3+CD8+ populations were FACS-sorted from unstimulated pre-transplant donor and recipient cells taken from spleen or lymph nodes. Deletion took 0 bases off V and 9 bases off J, with a span of 12 bases between the germline ends. Taken from cysteine to phenylalanine, the CDR3 has 14 residues. Only the CDR3 region is kept as DNA, spanning 42 bases read in frame from base 1. From the germline V gene, CDR1 is SGHRS and CDR2 is YFSETQ.

The sequencing used unstimulated CD4+ T cells sorted from spleen or lymph node cells, collected before intestinal transplant. The sequence is built from TRBV5-1 and TRBJ2-2; no D segment can be confidently identified. This sequence originates from a human donor who received an intestinal transplant. The bases are TGCGCCAGCAGCTTGGCCGGGTCCGTACGGGAGCTGTTTTTT. Its coded protein is CASSLAGSVRELFF.